This paragraph covers one T cell receptor (beta chain) sequence. Its target is not known. Germline V lookup: CDR1 MDHEN, CDR2 SYDVKM. Trimming took 6 bases from V and 9 from J, leaving 24 bases between them. The CDR3 is made up of 16 amino acids. This record belongs to a study of OX40 agonist ivuxolimab in advanced cancers. Study-wide results and caveats: Within 6 weeks, CD4+ and CD8+ blood T cells expanded clonally at 0.1 to 3.0 mg/kg.

Repertoires were generated with immunoSEQ multiplex PCR, while TCRdb's copy carries only in-frame clones and drops some. The sample lists more than 75,000 clones; approximately 90% were seen once. The sample was CD4+ or CD8+ T cells sorted from blood, taken in a trial of the OX40 agonist ivuxolimab. The chain employs TRBV28 and TRBJ1-5; D is perhaps TRBD1 (6 bases). The receptor was derived from an adult with an advanced solid tumor such as melanoma, head and neck, liver or kidney cancer. CDR3 loop: CASRLGSGSRGMPQHF. CDR3 coding DNA: TGTGCCAGCAGGTTGGGATCGGGGAGCAGGGGAATGCCCCAGCATTTT. Full variable domain (rest looked up from reference TRBV28 and TRBJ1-5): DVKVTQSSRYLVKRTGEKVFLECVQDMDHENMFWYRQDPGLGLRLIYFSYDVKMKEKGDIPEGYSVSREKKERFSLILESASTNQTSMYLCASRLGSGSRGMPQHFGDGTRLSIL.